These 17 T cell receptor beta chains were all obtained from the same sample, sequenced in a study of T cell responses to AZD1222 COVID-19 vaccine. Sequencing was performed with immunoSEQ multiplex PCR; in TCRdb, only in-frame clones are kept and a portion is missing. This sample carries about 120,000 clones, approximately 85% of them seen once, and the ten largest clones take about 6.2%. Sequencing used peripheral blood, obtained on day 0 of AZD1222 vaccination. The origin of the receptors is an adult in good health.

The genes are TRBV24-1 and TRBJ1-1; 9 bases match TRBD1. This CDR3 is built from 15 residues. The V segment lost 6 bases and the J segment 4 bases; nucleotides outside the gene matches: 8. Germline V gene sequence: CDR1 KGHDR, CDR2 SFDVKD. The CDR3, as DNA: TGTGCCACCAGTCAAGGACAGGGGTTAAGCACTGAAGCTTTCTTT. Encoded protein: CATSQGQGLSTEAFF.

This chain links TRBV15 with TRBJ1-5; D gene ambiguous. The length of the CDR3 is 15 residues. In germline, CDR1 is LNHNV, CDR2 YYDKDF (reference sequence). V was clipped by 1 base and J by 4 bases, with 11 bases between them. The CDR3 sequence is CATSRVVDINQPQHF. CDR3 bases: TGTGCCACCAGCAGAGTGGTGGATATTAATCAGCCCCAGCATTTT.

Concerning this clone itself: The junction differs from germline at one of its ends, possibly a read error. V gene TRBV5-1 combines with J gene TRBJ1-2, with D possibly matching TRBD1 (6 bases). The CDR3 consists of 13 residues. The germline gives CDR1 SGHRS, CDR2 YFSETQ. CDR3 protein: CARSRGGADGYTF. The CDR3 region has the DNA TGCGCCCGCAGCCGAGGGGGGGCGGATGGCTACACCTTC.

CDR3 bases: TGTGCCAGCAGCTTGGGGTACGAGCAGTACTTC. Translation: CASSLGYEQYF. This sequence joins TRBV5-5 and TRBJ2-7; D is uncertain. The length of the CDR3 is 11 residues. CDR1 is SGHKS and CDR2 is YYEKEE in the germline V gene (reference sequence). Trimming shortened V by 0 bases and J by 4 bases, and 2 bases separated the two germline ends.

The genes are TRBV6-5 and TRBJ1-1; D unclear. Germline CDR1 and CDR2: MNHEY and SVGAGI. V lost 6 bases, J lost 7 bases, and 9 bases lay in between. This CDR3 contains 11 residues. CDR3 residues: CASRVQFEAFF. Here the CDR3 DNA reads TGTGCCAGCAGAGTACAGTTTGAAGCTTTCTTT.

This chain links TRBV20-1 with TRBJ1-1, with unresolved D. The V gene lost 5 bases and the J gene lost 3 bases, with 4 bases spanning the gap. The CDR3 covers 10 residues. CDR1 DFQATT and CDR2 SNEGSKA come from the germline V gene (reference sequence). CDR3 sequence: CSASDTEAFF. DNA of the CDR3: TGCAGTGCTTCGGACACTGAAGCTTTCTTT.

This clone has more than one count but fewer than ten. The rearrangement links TRBV2 to TRBJ2-7; a possible D gene is TRBD2 (5 bases). V was shortened by 5 bases and J by 0 bases, with 11 bases between the two germline ends. Germline V gene data show CDR1 as SNHLY and CDR2 as FYNNEI. The CDR3 is 14 amino acids. CDR3 amino acids: CASSTRTASYEQYF. The CDR3 DNA reads TGTGCCAGCAGTACCCGGACTGCCTCCTACGAGCAGTACTTC.

V and J are TRBV19 and TRBJ1-5; tentative D call: TRBD1 (5 bases). This CDR3 has 15 amino acids. Germline assignment: CDR1 LNHDA and CDR2 SQIVND (reference sequence). Between the trimmed V and J ends, which lost 5 bases and 3 bases, there was a span of 14 bases. CDR3 nucleotide sequence: TGTGCCAGTAGTTTCCGGGGCGGACCCAATCAGCCCCAGCATTTT. Translation: CASSFRGGPNQPQHF.

The chain is built from TRBV6-2 or TRBV6-3 and TRBJ1-6; a possible D gene is TRBD1 (5 bases). With 3 bases removed from V and 9 bases from J, the gap between germline ends came to 6 bases. Germline lookup yields CDR1 MNHEY and CDR2 SVGEGT. CDR3 length: 12 amino acids. CDR3 region: CASSYGGSPLHF. The CDR3, as DNA: TGTGCCAGCAGTTATGGGGGTTCACCCCTCCACTTT.

This rearrangement joins TRBV6-5 to TRBJ2-7; no reliable D call. Trimming took off 5 bases at V and 6 bases at J, with 14 bases between the two ends. Per germline, CDR1 MNHEY and CDR2 SVGAGI. The CDR3 loop spans 13 amino acids. The CDR3 protein is CASSLNRRSEQYF. The DNA for the CDR3 is TGTGCCAGCAGTCTTAATCGGCGCTCCGAGCAGTACTTC.

The chain uses TRBV27 and TRBJ2-7; possible D gene TRBD1, 5 bases. This CDR3 comprises 13 residues. Germline loops: CDR1 MNHEY, CDR2 SMNVEV (reference sequence). The ends were cut back, 3 bases at V and 5 bases at J, with 11 bases in the middle. The CDR3 sequence: CASSLTERHEQYF. CDR3 nucleotides: TGTGCCAGCAGTTTGACAGAGAGGCACGAGCAGTACTTC.

The rearrangement links TRBV3-1 (or the pseudogene TRBV3-2) to TRBJ1-6; no definite D call. V lost 2 bases to trimming and J lost 9 bases, with 2 bases between them. This CDR3 is 11 amino acids long. The V gene's germline CDR1 is LGHDT and CDR2 YNNKEL (reference sequence). CDR3 sequence (DNA): TGTGCCAGCAGCCAACGTTCACCCCTCCACTTT. It specifies CASSQRSPLHF.

Here the CDR3 DNA reads TGTGCCAGCAGTTCCCTAGCGGGGGGGCCTTACAATGAGCAGTTCTTC. It is translated as CASSSLAGGPYNEQFF. The rearrangement uses TRBV6-5 and TRBJ2-1; 12 bases match TRBD2. This CDR3 has 16 residues. Losses at the gene ends were 4 bases for V and 4 bases for J; bases not matched to a gene: 5. Germline V lookup: CDR1 MNHEY, CDR2 SVGAGI.

In the case of this clone: Other DNA sequences from this sample encode an identical CDR3 as well. The V gene is TRBV5-6, the J gene TRBJ1-5; D unresolved. CDR3 size: 15 residues. V lost 0 bases, J lost 4 bases, and 11 bases lay in between. From germline, CDR1 is SGHDT and CDR2 YYEEEE. The CDR3 reads CASSLGPGGNQPQHF. CDR3 sequence (DNA): TGTGCCAGCAGCTTGGGTCCTGGTGGAAATCAGCCCCAGCATTTT.

The gene calls are TRBV6-5 and TRBJ2-3; 8 bases fit TRBD2. Germline CDR1 reads MNHEY; CDR2 reads SVGAGI. CDR3 length equals 13 residues. V was clipped by 6 bases and J by 3 bases; unmatched bases: 2. The DNA for the CDR3 is TGTGCCAGCAGCGGGGGGGAGACAGATACGCAGTATTTT. Residues: CASSGGETDTQYF.

As regards this clone: This may stem from a read error, because a much larger clone lies one nucleotide away. The genes are TRBV28 and TRBJ1-5; TRBD1 matches at 11 bases. Germline values: CDR1 MDHEN, CDR2 SYDVKM. Unmatched junction bases numbered 1, after V lost 5 bases and J lost 7 bases. The CDR3 spans 13 residues. This chain's CDR3 is CASSGDRGQPQHF. In nucleotides, the CDR3 is TGTGCCAGCAGTGGGGACAGGGGGCAGCCCCAGCATTTT.

V is TRBV3-1 (or the pseudogene TRBV3-2) and J is TRBJ1-4; unclear D gene. Trimming left V 0 bases short and J 7 bases short, with 15 bases between. Germline V gives CDR1 LGHDT, CDR2 YNNKEL (reference sequence). The CDR3 is made up of 16 amino acids. CDR3 coding DNA: TGTGCCAGCAGCCAAGATATGACCGCAAACTTTGAAAAACTGTTTTTT. Its translation is CASSQDMTANFEKLFF.